The 2 T cell receptor beta chains reported below all come from one sample, sequenced in a study of T-cell reconstitution after alpha-beta-depleted transplantation in children. A library of TCRbeta sequences, prepared with unique molecular identifiers, was generated. TCRdb called the PCR reads again in MiXCR, with one record for every CDR3 protein. The sample carries about 280,000 distinct CDR3 sequences, approximately 10% recorded once. The input for sequencing was peripheral blood, taken 180 days after TCRalphabeta/CD19-depleted stem cell transplant. All receptors come from a male patient under 10 years old who had a stem cell transplant for chronic granulomatous disease, so the T cells may come from the graft donor.

This clonotype came up many times. The V gene is TRBV12-3 or TRBV12-4, the J gene TRBJ2-3; 8 bases are shared with TRBD2. The trim removed 5 bases at V and 6 bases at J, leaving 10 bases unmatched. The CDR3 extends over 15 amino acids. In DNA, the CDR3 is TGTGCCAGCAGTCCTCGGCGGGGGGCTTCGGATACGCAGTATTTT. Protein product: CASSPRRGASDTQYF.

This clonotype was seen repeatedly, ten times or more. The chain uses TRBV4-1 and TRBJ2-7; possibly TRBD1 for D (5 bases). This CDR3 has 17 amino acids. V lost 1 base and J lost 0, with 16 bases in between. CDR1 MGHRA and CDR2 YSYEKL come from the germline V gene. The CDR3 region is CASSQVAGPANSYEQYF. In DNA, the CDR3 is TGCGCCAGCAGCCAAGTGGCAGGGCCCGCTAACTCCTACGAGCAGTACTTC.